Listed here are 29 T cell receptor beta chains from one sample, sequenced in a study of OX40 agonist ivuxolimab in advanced cancers. This table comes from immunoSEQ multiplex PCR, and its TCRdb copy is limited to in-frame clones, with some not included. The data contain 6,500 to 7,000 clones, over 90% of them singletons. This specimen consisted of CD4+ or CD8+ T cells sorted from blood, obtained in a trial of the OX40 agonist ivuxolimab. These receptors all come from an adult with an advanced solid tumor such as melanoma, head and neck, liver or kidney cancer.

V usage is TRBV28 and J usage is TRBJ1-6; TRBD1 matches at 7 bases. Germline V gene lookup returns CDR1 MDHEN and CDR2 SYDVKM. The CDR3 consists of 14 residues. V gave up 6 bases and J gave up 7 bases; unmatched junction bases: 6. CDR3 amino acids: CASSPGTANSPLHF. The CDR3 nucleotides are TGTGCCAGCAGCCCCGGGACAGCGAATTCACCCCTCCACTTT. The variable domain in full, with the rest retrieved from reference TRBV28 and TRBJ1-6, is DVKVTQSSRYLVKRTGEKVFLECVQDMDHENMFWYRQDPGLGLRLIYFSYDVKMKEKGDIPEGYSVSREKKERFSLILESASTNQTSMYLCASSPGTANSPLHFGNGTRLTVT.

This rearrangement joins TRBV5-1 to TRBJ2-1; 8 bases fit TRBD2. The CDR3 totals 18 residues. The junction had 16 bases not matched to a gene; V was cut back by 4 bases and J by 4 bases. Germline CDR1 and CDR2: SGHRS and YFSETQ. The CDR3 nucleotides read TGCGCCAGCAGCGTGGACAGAGCCGGACTAGCAGCTTACAATGAGCAGTTCTTC. It encodes CASSVDRAGLAAYNEQFF.

The V call is TRBV2, the J call TRBJ1-4, with D unresolved. The CDR3 has 12 residues. CDR1 and CDR2 from the germline V gene are SNHLY and FYNNEI. V lost 7 bases and J 2 bases, leaving 5 bases between the germline ends. CDR3 sequence (DNA): TGTGCCAGCAAACAGACTAATGAAAAACTGTTTTTT. It yields the protein CASKQTNEKLFF.

The chain employs TRBV4-2 and TRBJ1-2; 10 nucleotides agree with TRBD1. There are 15 residues in the CDR3. From germline, CDR1 is LGHNA and CDR2 YNFKEQ. The V segment lost 3 bases and the J segment 8 bases; nucleotides outside the gene matches: 9. The CDR3 nucleotides are TGTGCCAGCAGCCATTCAGGGACAGGGGTAAGCGGCTACACCTTC. This encodes CASSHSGTGVSGYTF.

The V call is TRBV4-1, the J call TRBJ1-6, with TRBD1 matching 7 bases. CDR1 is MGHRA, CDR2 YSYEKL, per germline. The CDR3 contains 15 residues. Trimming cost V 2 bases and J 8 bases; bases outside gene matches: 6. CDR3 amino acids: CASSQRQGGDSPLHF. The CDR3 region has the DNA TGCGCCAGCAGCCAAAGACAGGGAGGGGATTCACCCCTCCACTTT.

The chain couples TRBV28 to TRBJ2-7; 13 bases are shared with TRBD2. Germline-derived CDR1 and CDR2 are MDHEN and SYDVKM. The CDR3 is 16 residues long. Trimming at V came to 4 bases and at J to 7 bases, leaving 10 bases not matched to a gene. The CDR3 DNA reads TGTGCCAGCAGTTCGCCAGGGACTAGCGGGATTGGGGAGCAGTACTTC. Amino acid sequence: CASSSPGTSGIGEQYF.

Points on this clone: The same CDR3 can be traced to other DNA sequences in this sample. The rearrangement joins TRBV5-1 to TRBJ2-1, with 7 bases lining up with TRBD2. CDR3 length: 14 residues. The V and J ends lost 0 bases and 9 bases, in that order; junction bases with no gene match: 6. The germline V gene has CDR1 SGHRS and CDR2 YFSETQ. The CDR3 spells CASSLAVGGGEQFF. For the CDR3, the DNA is TGCGCCAGCAGCTTGGCCGTTGGGGGGGGTGAGCAGTTCTTC.

This sequence joins TRBV5-4 and TRBJ2-7, with a possible D match to TRBD2 (6 bases). V was shortened by 2 bases and J by 6 bases, with 15 bases between the two germline ends. CDR1 SGHNT and CDR2 YYREEE come from the germline V gene (reference sequence). This CDR3 is 14 amino acids long. The CDR3: CASSLGRRGSEQYF. The CDR3 region has the DNA TGTGCCAGCAGCTTAGGAAGGCGGGGCTCCGAGCAGTACTTC.

V and J are TRBV6-5 and TRBJ1-5; the D is unclear. This CDR3 region has 13 residues. CDR1 is MNHEY, CDR2 SVGAGI, per germline. Deletions cut 6 bases from V and 4 bases from J, with 10 bases between. CDR3 DNA sequence: TGTGCCAGCAGATTAGGAGCGAATCAGCCCCAGCATTTT. It yields the protein CASRLGANQPQHF.

This clone appeared once. The chain employs TRBV15 and TRBJ1-5; tentatively, D is TRBD1 (5 bases). The germline gives CDR1 LNHNV, CDR2 YYDKDF (reference sequence). V gave up 3 bases and J gave up 0 bases, with 6 bases separating them. CDR3 size: 14 residues. This CDR3 is CATSSRVSNQPQHF. The CDR3, as DNA: TGTGCCACCAGCAGCAGGGTTAGCAATCAGCCCCAGCATTTT.

The chain combines TRBV29-1 with TRBJ1-2, with no clear D. The CDR3 covers 9 residues. V lost 4 bases to trimming and J lost 8 bases, with 5 bases between them. The V gene's germline CDR1 is SQVTM and CDR2 ANQGSEA. CDR3 coding DNA: TGCAGCGTTGTGAGCGGCTACACCTTC. This codes for CSVVSGYTF.

V is TRBV30 and J is TRBJ1-5, with D perhaps matching TRBD1 (5 bases). Trimming shortened V by 0 bases and J by 12 bases, and 9 bases separated the two germline ends. The CDR3 covers 11 residues. Germline V lookup: CDR1 GTSNPN, CDR2 SVGIG (reference sequence). CDR3 DNA: TGTGCCTGGAGTGTAGGGGCCCGCCAGCATTTT. It encodes CAWSVGARQHF.

This clone was counted only a few times. This chain links TRBV5-4 with TRBJ1-1; D is undetermined. The CDR3 runs to 12 residues. Germline loops: CDR1 SGHNT, CDR2 YYREEE (reference sequence). V was shortened by 0 bases and J by 5 bases, with 5 bases between the two germline ends. The CDR3 DNA is TGTGCCAGCAGCTTGGATGTGACTGAAGCTTTCTTT. It is translated as CASSLDVTEAFF.

This clone was counted a single time. The V call is TRBV27, the J call TRBJ2-3, with D possibly matching TRBD2 (5 bases). The CDR3 has 15 residues. Germline CDR1 and CDR2: MNHEY and SMNVEV (reference sequence). V was trimmed by 2 bases and J by 1 base, leaving 10 bases between them. The CDR3 bases are TGTGCCAGCAGTTTAGGGTTCGGGGGCACAGATACGCAGTATTTT. Residues: CASSLGFGGTDTQYF.

Details on this clone: At one of its ends the junction is not consistent with the germline gene, which may arise from a read error. The chain recombines TRBV5-1 with TRBJ2-6, with D perhaps being TRBD1 or TRBD2 (6 bases each). This CDR3 is built from 16 residues. Per germline, CDR1 SGHRS and CDR2 YFSETQ. The CDR3 here is CATSPRGLSGANVLTF. Written as DNA, the CDR3 is TGCGCCACCAGCCCTCGGGGGCTCTCTGGGGCCAACGTCCTGACTTTC.

The V call is TRBV19, the J call TRBJ2-1; TRBD2 matches 9 bases. CDR1 is LNHDA, CDR2 SQIVND, per germline (reference sequence). V was clipped by 6 bases and J by 5 bases; unmatched bases: 17. The CDR3 consists of 18 residues. The CDR3 sequence is CASSPARGRTSDNNEQFF. The DNA for the CDR3 is TGTGCCAGTAGCCCGGCGAGGGGGAGGACTAGCGACAACAATGAGCAGTTCTTC.

The chain combines TRBV29-1 with TRBJ1-3; D gene uncertain. Germline assignment: CDR1 SQVTM and CDR2 ANQGSEA. V gave up 3 bases and J gave up 2 bases, with 5 bases separating them. This CDR3 is built from 12 residues. The CDR3 DNA sequence: TGCAGCGTTGAGGCTGCTGGAAACACCATATATTTT. It translates to CSVEAAGNTIYF.

This chain joins TRBV19 and TRBJ2-1, with 14 bases lining up with TRBD2. The V and J ends lost 10 bases and 2 bases, in that order; junction bases with no gene match: 4. CDR1 and CDR2 from the germline V gene are LNHDA and SQIVND (reference sequence). CDR3 length: 15 amino acids. The chain's CDR3 is CATGLAGGTYNEQFF. For the CDR3, the DNA is TGTGCCACCGGACTAGCGGGAGGAACCTACAATGAGCAGTTCTTC.

V is TRBV19 and J is TRBJ1-1, with TRBD1 matching over 8 bases. Trimming took 7 bases from V and 1 from J; bases not matched to a gene: 8. Germline V gene lookup returns CDR1 LNHDA and CDR2 SQIVND (reference sequence). The CDR3 sequence is 15 residues long. The CDR3 region has the DNA TGTGCCAGTACCTCCACCGGGACAGGGAACACTGAAGCTTTCTTT. Amino acid sequence: CASTSTGTGNTEAFF.

V usage is TRBV14 and J usage is TRBJ2-7; TRBD2 matches at 11 bases. The junction had 3 bases not matched to a gene; V was cut back by 4 bases and J by 1 base. The CDR3 is 15 residues long. CDR1 SGHDN and CDR2 FVKESK come from the germline V gene. In DNA, the CDR3 is TGTGCCAGCAGCCCCCTAGCGGGAGGTTCCTACGAGCAGTACTTC. Its translation is CASSPLAGGSYEQYF.

This chain links TRBV28 with TRBJ2-1, with unresolved D. CDR3 size: 15 residues. Trimming took 2 bases from V and 0 from J, leaving 8 bases between them. Germline-derived CDR1 and CDR2 are MDHEN and SYDVKM. CDR3 protein: CASSLNPSSYNEQFF. CDR3 sequence (DNA): TGTGCCAGCAGTTTAAACCCGAGCTCCTACAATGAGCAGTTCTTC.

This chain connects TRBV19 to TRBJ1-4; no clear D gene. Trimming stripped 6 bases from V and 8 bases from J, with 19 bases between. Per the germline V gene, CDR1 is LNHDA and CDR2 is SQIVND (reference sequence). The CDR3 is made up of 15 amino acids. The CDR3 region is CASRLLIPREEKLFF. CDR3 nucleotides: TGTGCCAGTAGACTTCTTATACCGAGGGAGGAAAAACTGTTTTTT.

The J gene is TRBJ1-5, the V gene TRBV19; 7 bases align to TRBD1. Germline V gene sequence: CDR1 LNHDA, CDR2 SQIVND (reference sequence). The CDR3 is 15 residues long. V trimming: 6 bases; J trimming: 1 base; junction bases outside the gene matches: 6. The CDR3, as DNA: TGTGCCAGTAGCGATACAGGGGAGAGCAATCAGCCCCAGCATTTT. Amino acid sequence: CASSDTGESNQPQHF.

The chain couples TRBV7-9 to TRBJ2-3; the D gene is possibly TRBD2 (5 bases). Trimming pared 5 bases from V and 3 bases from J, leaving 9 bases between. The germline V gene encodes CDR1 SEHNR and CDR2 FQNEAQ (reference sequence). The CDR3 is 13 residues long. DNA for the CDR3: TGTGCCAGCAGCCGCCGGGAAACAGATACGCAGTATTTT. The encoded protein is CASSRRETDTQYF.

This rearrangement joins TRBV7-3 to TRBJ2-1; D gene unclear. The V gene lost 1 base and the J gene lost 10 bases, with 8 bases spanning the gap. There are 12 residues in the CDR3. Germline V gene data show CDR1 as SGHTA and CDR2 as FQGTGA. The CDR3 is CASSLIGGEQFF. The CDR3 nucleotides read TGTGCCAGCAGCTTAATTGGCGGCGAGCAGTTCTTC. The full variable domain, its missing parts supplied by reference TRBV7-3 and TRBJ2-1, is GAGVSQTPSNKVTEKGKYVELRCDPISGHTALYWYRQSLGQGPEFLIYFQGTGAADDSGLPNDRFFAVRPEGSVSTLKIQRTERGDSAVYLCASSLIGGEQFFGPGTRLTVL.

The genes are TRBV28 and TRBJ2-5; D not certain. The V gene's germline CDR1 is MDHEN and CDR2 SYDVKM. CDR3 size: 12 residues. Trimming removed 1 base from V and 5 bases from J, with 5 bases in between. CDR3 amino acids: CASSLSTETQYF. CDR3 coding DNA: TGTGCCAGCAGTTTATCTACTGAGACCCAGTACTTC.

This sequence joins TRBV4-1 and TRBJ2-5; the D gene is possibly TRBD2 (6 bases). The CDR3 loop spans 16 amino acids. Germline V gene data show CDR1 as MGHRA and CDR2 as YSYEKL. Trimming cost V 3 bases and J 5 bases, with 19 bases left between them. The CDR3 here is CASSQTRDQGRETQYF. The CDR3 DNA reads as TGCGCCAGCAGCCAGACGAGGGACCAAGGGAGGGAGACCCAGTACTTC.

The V call is TRBV7-9, the J call TRBJ2-5; D tentatively reads TRBD1 or TRBD2 (5 bases each). Trimming left V 7 bases short and J 2 bases short, with 14 bases between. The CDR3 extends over 14 amino acids. Germline V gene lookup returns CDR1 SEHNR and CDR2 FQNEAQ (reference sequence). As DNA, the CDR3 is TGTGCCAGCACCCCCCCAGGGACGCAAGAGACCCAGTACTTC. Its translation: CASTPPGTQETQYF.

The chain combines TRBV27 with TRBJ2-3; the match to TRBD1 covers 8 bases. Germline CDR1 reads MNHEY; CDR2 reads SMNVEV (reference sequence). Trimming took 5 bases from V and 8 from J; bases not matched to a gene: 6. The CDR3 consists of 13 residues. CDR3 sequence: CASSGQGAGTQYF. CDR3 nucleotides: TGTGCCAGCAGTGGACAGGGAGCAGGTACGCAGTATTTT.